This TCR beta chain appears in the sequencing data of a study of T cells after yellow fever vaccination. As for the study in general: Low-cell-number fractions underwent preparation using SMART-Seq v4 Ultra Low Input. Study-wide results and limits: Weaker, the secondary response had a peak occurring faster, on day 5 versus 15.

Production of TCR cDNA was by 5'RACE template switching, which also added a universal primer site and UMIs. One entry per CDR3 protein results from TCRdb running MiXCR on the 5' RACE reads. The sample contains roughly 300,000 distinct CDR3 sequences, around 6.8% of which appear only once. Germline V gene data show CDR1 as SGHRS and CDR2 as YFSETQ. This CDR3 comprises 13 residues. Between the trimmed V and J ends, which lost 1 base and 0 bases, there was a span of 5 bases. Concerning this clonotype: Antigen: not known.

The source material was PBMCs, sampled around 45 days after the first yellow fever vaccination. The sequence derives from a young man who received the YFV17D yellow fever vaccine. The gene calls are TRBV5-1 and TRBJ2-7; D is unresolved. The CDR3 nucleotides are TGCGCCAGCAGCTTGATGGACTCCTACGAGCAGTACTTC. Protein sequence: CASSLMDSYEQYF.